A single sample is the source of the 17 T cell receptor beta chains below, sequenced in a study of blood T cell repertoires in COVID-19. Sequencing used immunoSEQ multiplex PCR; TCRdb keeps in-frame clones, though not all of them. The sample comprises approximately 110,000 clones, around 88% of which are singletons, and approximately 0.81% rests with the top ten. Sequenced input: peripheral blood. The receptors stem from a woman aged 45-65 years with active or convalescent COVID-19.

The CDR3 DNA follows: TGTGCCAGCAGTTCTGCGGGGCGGGAGTTATTAGATACGCAGTATTTT. This codes for CASSSAGRELLDTQYF. The V and J genes are TRBV28 and TRBJ2-3; 7 nucleotides line up with TRBD2. Germline CDR1 MDHEN, CDR2 SYDVKM. V dropped 4 bases and J dropped 5; count of bases not matched to a gene: 12. The CDR3 is made up of 16 amino acids.

The chain's CDR3 is CASSQASGYEQYF. CDR3 DNA sequence: TGTGCCAGCAGCCAAGCGTCAGGCTACGAGCAGTACTTC. This chain connects TRBV3-1 (or the pseudogene TRBV3-2) to TRBJ2-7; D ambiguous. This CDR3 is built from 13 residues. Germline CDR1 LGHDT, CDR2 YNNKEL (reference sequence). The V end was cut by 1 base, the J end by 3 bases, with 7 bases between.

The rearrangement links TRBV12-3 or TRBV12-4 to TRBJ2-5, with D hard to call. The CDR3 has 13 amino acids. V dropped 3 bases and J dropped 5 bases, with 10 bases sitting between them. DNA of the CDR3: TGTGCCAGCAGTTTTGGGCAAGAGGAGACCCAGTACTTC. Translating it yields CASSFGQEETQYF.

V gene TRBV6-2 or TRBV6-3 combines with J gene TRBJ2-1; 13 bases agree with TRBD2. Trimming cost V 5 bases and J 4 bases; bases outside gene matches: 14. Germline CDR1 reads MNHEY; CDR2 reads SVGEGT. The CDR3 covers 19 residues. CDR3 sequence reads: CASSPGLAGEKGIYNEQFF. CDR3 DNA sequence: TGTGCCAGCAGTCCAGGACTAGCGGGAGAGAAGGGTATATACAATGAGCAGTTCTTC.

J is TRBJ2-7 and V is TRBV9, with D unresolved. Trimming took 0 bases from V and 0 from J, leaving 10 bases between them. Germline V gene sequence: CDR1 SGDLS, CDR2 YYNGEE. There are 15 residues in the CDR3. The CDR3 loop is CASSVGVYSSYEQYF. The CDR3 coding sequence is TGTGCCAGCAGCGTAGGCGTCTACAGCTCCTACGAGCAGTACTTC.

The CDR3 here is CSVRGALNEQYF. The DNA for the CDR3 is TGCAGCGTCCGCGGGGCCCTGAACGAGCAGTACTTC. The V and J genes are TRBV29-1 and TRBJ2-7, with D possibly being TRBD2 (6 bases). This CDR3 is 12 amino acids long. The V end was cut by 6 bases, the J end by 5 bases, with 14 bases between. In germline, CDR1 is SQVTM, CDR2 ANQGSEA.

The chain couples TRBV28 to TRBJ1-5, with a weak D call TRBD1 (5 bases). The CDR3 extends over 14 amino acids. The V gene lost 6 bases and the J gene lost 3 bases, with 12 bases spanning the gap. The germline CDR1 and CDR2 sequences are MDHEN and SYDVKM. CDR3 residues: CASSTGRHNQPQHF. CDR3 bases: TGTGCCAGCAGCACAGGACGGCACAATCAGCCCCAGCATTTT.

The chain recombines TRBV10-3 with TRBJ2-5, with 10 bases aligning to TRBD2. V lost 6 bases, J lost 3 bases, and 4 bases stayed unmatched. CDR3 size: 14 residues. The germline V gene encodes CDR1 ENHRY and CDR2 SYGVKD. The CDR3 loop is CAIRSGRAEETQYF. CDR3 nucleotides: TGTGCCATCAGAAGCGGGAGGGCTGAAGAGACCCAGTACTTC.

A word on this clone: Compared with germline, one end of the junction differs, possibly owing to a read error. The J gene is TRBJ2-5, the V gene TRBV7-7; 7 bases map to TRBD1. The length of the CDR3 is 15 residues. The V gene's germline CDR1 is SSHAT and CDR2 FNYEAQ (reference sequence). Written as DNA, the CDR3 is TGTGCTAGCAGCCCATCAGAGGGGGCTTGGGAGACCCAGTACTTC. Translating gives CASSPSEGAWETQYF.

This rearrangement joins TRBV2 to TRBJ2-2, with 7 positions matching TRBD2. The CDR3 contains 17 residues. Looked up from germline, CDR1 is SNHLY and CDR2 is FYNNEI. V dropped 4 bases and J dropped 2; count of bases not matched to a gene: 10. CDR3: CASSAEASGSNTGELFF. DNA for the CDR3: TGTGCCAGCAGTGCAGAAGCTAGCGGATCCAACACCGGGGAGCTGTTTTTT.

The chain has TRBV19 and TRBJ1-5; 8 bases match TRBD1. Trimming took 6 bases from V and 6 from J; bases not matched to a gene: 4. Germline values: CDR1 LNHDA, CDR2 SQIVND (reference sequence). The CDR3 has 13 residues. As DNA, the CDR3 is TGTGCCAGTAGAGGACAGGGCAGTCAGCCCCAGCATTTT. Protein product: CASRGQGSQPQHF. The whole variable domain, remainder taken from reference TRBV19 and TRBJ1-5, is DGGITQSPKYLFRKEGQNVTLSCEQNLNHDAMYWYRQDPGQGLRLIYYSQIVNDFQKGDIAEGYSVSREKKESFPLTVTSAQKNPTAFYLCASRGQGSQPQHFGDGTRLSIL.

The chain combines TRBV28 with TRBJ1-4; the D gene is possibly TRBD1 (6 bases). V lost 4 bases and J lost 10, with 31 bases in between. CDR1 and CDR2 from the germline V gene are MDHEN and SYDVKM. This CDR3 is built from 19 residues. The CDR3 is CASSSSLSRDKWSGRKLFF. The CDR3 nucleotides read TGTGCCAGCAGTTCATCACTGAGCCGGGACAAGTGGTCGGGGAGAAAACTGTTTTTT. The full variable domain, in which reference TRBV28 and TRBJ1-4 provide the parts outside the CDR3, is DVKVTQSSRYLVKRTGEKVFLECVQDMDHENMFWYRQDPGLGLRLIYFSYDVKMKEKGDIPEGYSVSREKKERFSLILESASTNQTSMYLCASSSSLSRDKWSGRKLFFGSGTQLSVL.

The CDR3 loop is CASSPIRATSGNTIYF. CDR3 DNA sequence: TGTGCCAGCAGTCCCATCAGGGCCACTTCTGGAAACACCATATATTTT. This chain connects TRBV28 to TRBJ1-3; D may be TRBD1 (5 bases). Germline CDR1 and CDR2: MDHEN and SYDVKM. This CDR3 has 16 residues. Between the trimmed V and J ends, which lost 5 bases and 1 base, there was a span of 15 bases.

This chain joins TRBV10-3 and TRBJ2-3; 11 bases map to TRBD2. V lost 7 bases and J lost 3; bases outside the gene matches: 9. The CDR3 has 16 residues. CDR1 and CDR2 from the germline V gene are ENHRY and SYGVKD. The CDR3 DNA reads TGTGCCATCACCGGCACTAGCGGGAGTGGGACAGATACGCAGTATTTT. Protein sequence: CAITGTSGSGTDTQYF.

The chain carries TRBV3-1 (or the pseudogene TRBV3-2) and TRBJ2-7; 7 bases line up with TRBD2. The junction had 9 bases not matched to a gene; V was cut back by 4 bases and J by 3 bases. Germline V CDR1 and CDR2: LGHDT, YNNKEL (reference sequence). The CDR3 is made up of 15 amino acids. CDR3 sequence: CASSLRGGDNYEQYF. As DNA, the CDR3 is TGTGCCAGCAGCCTTCGGGGAGGGGATAACTACGAGCAGTACTTC.

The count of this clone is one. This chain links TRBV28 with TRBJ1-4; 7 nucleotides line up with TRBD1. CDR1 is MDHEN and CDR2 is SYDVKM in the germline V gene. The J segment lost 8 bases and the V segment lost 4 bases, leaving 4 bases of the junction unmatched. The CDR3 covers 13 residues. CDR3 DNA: TGTGCCAGCAGTTCCCAGGGGGACGAAAAACTGTTTTTT. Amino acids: CASSSQGDEKLFF.

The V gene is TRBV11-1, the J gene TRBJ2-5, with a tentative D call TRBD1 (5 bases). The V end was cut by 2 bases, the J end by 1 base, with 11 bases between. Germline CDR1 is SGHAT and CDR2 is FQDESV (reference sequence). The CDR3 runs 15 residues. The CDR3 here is CASSLSGHLQETQYF. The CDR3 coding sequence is TGTGCCAGCAGCTTATCCGGACATCTCCAAGAGACCCAGTACTTC.